This T cell receptor beta chain was observed in a study of shared clonotypes between healthy human individuals (dated by TCRdb to between 2020 and 2021). With regard to the full study: Three men and a couple of women, aged 18 to 49 years, made up the cohort. To estimate repertoire size and how much clonotype sharing occurs between individuals, the study deeply sequenced the blood TCR repertoires of five healthy adults. Between about 0.9 and 10 billion PBMCs per donor were obtained by leukapheresis. To increase sequencing depth and limit assay-specific biases, TCR repertoire library preparation and sequencing were carried out by different laboratories using diverse techniques. Per donor, three plates each were used for CD4 naive and CD4 memory, two for CD8 naive, and one for CD8 memory.

Using the deep immunoSEQ assay, multiplex PCR amplified TCR CDR3 regions from genomic DNA. Extracted genomic DNA from each cell subset was distributed evenly across all wells of several immunoSEQ 96-well plates, and each plate was treated as a replicate. For sorted subsets, 150 to 200 ng genomic DNA, equal to 25,000 to 35,000 T cell genomes, was loaded into each replicate PCR. Purified libraries were measured with a Qubit 3.0 fluorometer, size-checked on a Bioanalyzer 2100, and measured again with the KAPA Library Quantification kit. Each immunoSEQ 96-well plate was sequenced on its own single-read 150-cycle Illumina NextSeq 550 flow cell. The original pipeline was this. Because the immunoSEQ output held only junctional sequences and lacked quality scores, the filtering could not match the filtering applied to full-length reads. Sequences were annotated with PyIR, a Python wrapper for IgBLAST v1.9, and V/J genes and CDR3 were assigned using IMGT germline references. Reads with weak V/J assignments (E-value above 1e-6), missing CDR3, stop codons, out-of-frame junctions, or ambiguous translated residues were removed. V3J clonotypes were defined by identical inferred V gene, J gene, and CDR3 amino acid sequence. The percentage overlap between two repertoires was calculated by dividing the number of shared unique clonotypes by the size of the smaller repertoire. Three approaches were used to assess repertoire richness: RTK rarefaction, the Chao1 estimator, and Recon v2.1 estimates of unobserved clonotypes. OLGA was used to compute generation probabilities for all TCRbeta clonotypes that the gDNA method yielded from a handful of donors. TCRdb holds this immuneACCESS table with in-frame rearrangements only. Some clones are missing; in checked studies, unresolved V genes explain under half, and the rest has no known cause. The V and J calls and clone size are taken from that table; D and trimming were inferred from the DNA. The sample records 550,000 to 800,000 clones, about 90% of which are singletons. 34% of the sample is held by the ten biggest clonotypes.

As concerns this clone: Its cognate antigen has yet to be identified. Base qualities are missing; no much larger clone stands one base away.

The CDR3 holds 18 amino acids from the cysteine to the phenylalanine. The retained sequence is limited to the CDR3, 54 bases, with the frame set at the first base. The junction shows trimming of 7 bases on V and 4 bases on J, and the gene matches do not reach 14 bases of it. CDR1 is given as LNHDA and CDR2 as SQIVND, both from the germline V gene (reference sequence). Healthy HIV-negative adults with no recently reported acute infections or vaccinations were included as donors. Only Caucasian adults living in Nashville, Tennessee, USA were represented among the donors. CD8 memory samples consisted of magnetically selected CD45RO+ cells combined with CCR7-negative CD45RA+ effector memory (TemRA) cells. Blood was obtained by leukapheresis, after which PBMCs were separated by Ficoll-Histopaque density gradient centrifugation and cryopreserved in liquid nitrogen vapor phase. Analytical flow cytometry was used to check the purity and quantity of every magnetically sorted T cell population. From each sorted fraction, genomic DNA was isolated and quantified by UV absorbance on a Nanodrop 2000c.

General study outcomes and caveats: Based on pairwise subsampling, the degree of clonotype sharing among donors was expected to be affected by sequencing depth. Sharing across a few donors was observed for 4.5% to 6.5% of naive CD4, 3% to 3.5% of naive CD8, 2% to 2.5% of memory CD4, and around 0.44% of memory CD8 clonotypes. Naive subsets generally had larger estimated clonotype richness than memory subsets. Compared with non-shared clonotypes, clonotypes shared by all four sorted-subset donors had higher generation probabilities. Only blood was sampled, and tissue TCR repertoires likely differ from those in blood. Incomplete sequencing was indicated by rarefaction of sorted-subset datasets, despite the large sequencing depth. The small number of donors limited the genetic and exposure-history diversity represented.

This chain is built from TRBV19 and TRBJ1-5; TRBD1 lines up with 12 middle nucleotides. Source material: memory CD8+ T cells from PBMCs. In light of the paper, this sample's cell subset or site label describes: CD45RO+ cells pooled with CCR7-negative TemRA cells. The TCR sequence derives from a man between 18 and 35 years old in good health. Some clones in this sample may be carry-over from other donors' samples. At the DNA level, the sequence is TGTGCCAGTACCCGAACGGGACAGGGGGCGAACTCTAATCAGCCCCAGCATTTT. This translates into CASTRTGQGANSNQPQHF.